This entry lists 18 T cell receptor beta chains sequenced from one sample in a study of a mutant IDH1 vaccine in newly diagnosed glioma. Indicated time point: week 35, safety follow-up. Each dose of the vaccine consisted of 300 ug of mutant IDH1 20-mer peptide, with topical imiquimod. Produced via immunoSEQ multiplex PCR; TCRdb's table is partial and in-frame only. In the table there are over 45,000 clones, 92% of which are singletons. For these TCRs, the target antigens are not known. Specimen: PBMCs, collected from a glioma patient whose treatment included an IDH1 peptide vaccine. The receptors stem from a man between 50 and 59 years old with glioma.

Concerning this clone itself: Germline and junction disagree at one end, which may indicate a read error. The CDR3 DNA reads as TGTGCTAGCAGCTTAGGACCTAGCGGGAGTCGGAGCTCCTACAATGAGCAGTTCTTC. Residues: CASSLGPSGSRSSYNEQFF. The chain is built from TRBV7-7 and TRBJ2-1; 10 bases align to TRBD2. The CDR3 totals 19 residues. In germline, CDR1 is SSHAT, CDR2 FNYEAQ (reference sequence).

The chain couples TRBV5-1 to TRBJ2-1, with D unclear. The ends were cut back, 4 bases at V and 0 bases at J, with 14 bases in the middle. This CDR3 has 16 amino acids. CDR1 and CDR2 from the germline V gene are SGHRS and YFSETQ. The CDR3 DNA is TGCGCCAGCAGCGGAAGGGTTAGGAGCTCCTACAATGAGCAGTTCTTC. It translates to CASSGRVRSSYNEQFF.

The chain uses TRBV4-1 and TRBJ2-3; the D is unclear. V lost 4 bases and J lost 4, with 12 bases in between. The CDR3 runs to 14 residues. The germline CDR1 and CDR2 sequences are MGHRA and YSYEKL. As DNA, the CDR3 is TGCGCCAGCAGCCTAAGCGAAAATCCAGATACGCAGTATTTT. It specifies CASSLSENPDTQYF.

The chain uses TRBV2 and TRBJ1-1; perhaps TRBD1 as D (6 bases). In germline, CDR1 is SNHLY, CDR2 FYNNEI. V lost 5 bases and J 4 bases, leaving 14 bases between the germline ends. The CDR3 length is 14 residues. CDR3 bases: TGTGCCAGCAGTCCACAGGGAGGAAGCACTGAAGCTTTCTTT. Amino acid sequence: CASSPQGGSTEAFF.

The chain joins TRBV7-8 to TRBJ1-4; D call uncertain. Trimming left V 2 bases short and J 3 bases short, with 10 bases between. Germline lookup yields CDR1 SGHVS and CDR2 FQNEAQ. This CDR3 is 15 amino acids long. CDR3 coding DNA: TGTGCCAGCAGCTTACTTACGGCCTCTAATGAAAAACTGTTTTTT. It specifies CASSLLTASNEKLFF.

This clone was picked up one time. A junction end diverges from the germline sequence, so it may reflect a read error. The V and J genes are TRBV6-1 and TRBJ2-7, with D perhaps TRBD2 (8 bases). Germline CDR1 reads MNHNS; CDR2 reads SASEGT. The CDR3 consists of 15 residues. The CDR3 is CASSEGVAGQYVQYF. In DNA, the CDR3 is TGTGCCAGCAGTGAAGGGGTAGCGGGACAGTACGTGCAGTACTTC.

The rearrangement joins TRBV4-1 to TRBJ2-5; D is unclear. V dropped 1 base and J dropped 5 bases, with 8 bases sitting between them. CDR1 and CDR2 (germline): MGHRA, YSYEKL. The CDR3 covers 13 residues. The CDR3 coding sequence is TGCGCCAGCAGCCAAGTTTACGGTGAGACCCAGTACTTC. It yields the protein CASSQVYGETQYF.

J is TRBJ2-3 and V is TRBV28; D gene ambiguous. Germline lookup yields CDR1 MDHEN and CDR2 SYDVKM. The germline V and J ends were trimmed by 3 bases and 0 bases, with 13 bases remaining between them. The CDR3 runs to 16 residues. CDR3 bases: TGTGCCAGCAGTTTCATGAGGACGACAAGCACAGATACGCAGTATTTT. Protein: CASSFMRTTSTDTQYF.

The gene calls are TRBV29-1 and TRBJ1-2; 7 nucleotides align to TRBD1. The CDR3 extends over 16 amino acids. The V gene's germline CDR1 is SQVTM and CDR2 ANQGSEA. Trimming took 3 bases from V and 7 from J; bases not matched to a gene: 17. As DNA, the CDR3 is TGCAGCGTTGATTCGCGGACAGGCGCCGTCGGGGGTGGCTACACCTTC. Translation: CSVDSRTGAVGGGYTF.

The chain links TRBV13 to TRBJ2-1; 12 nucleotides align to TRBD2. Per the germline V gene, CDR1 is PRHDT and CDR2 is FYEKMQ (reference sequence). The CDR3 runs 17 residues. The V segment lost 4 bases and the J segment 4 bases; nucleotides outside the gene matches: 8. The CDR3 DNA is TGTGCCAGCAGCTCCCTAGCGGGGGGGGTCAGATACAATGAGCAGTTCTTC. The encoded protein is CASSSLAGGVRYNEQFF.

CDR3 DNA sequence: TGTGCCAGCAGCCGACTTAGCGGGAGTGAAAACATTCAGTACTTC. Its translation: CASSRLSGSENIQYF. The chain couples TRBV5-5 to TRBJ2-4, with 9 bases matching TRBD2. CDR1 is SGHKS, CDR2 YYEKEE, per germline (reference sequence). The V gene end was trimmed by 4 bases and the J gene end by 5 bases; junction bases not matched to a gene: 7. The CDR3 sequence is 15 residues long.

The rearrangement links TRBV7-2 to TRBJ1-1, with D possibly being TRBD1 (6 bases). V was cut by 5 bases and J by 5 bases, with 12 bases left in between. Germline CDR1 and CDR2: SGHTA and FQGNSA. The CDR3 contains 13 residues. CDR3 DNA: TGTGCCAGCAGCCGAGACACAGGGACTGAAGCTTTCTTT. It specifies CASSRDTGTEAFF.

DNA of the CDR3: TGTGCCACCAGCAGAGGCGGAGGACAGCCCTACGAGCAGTACTTC. Its protein product is CATSRGGGQPYEQYF. The chain uses TRBV15 and TRBJ2-7; tentative D call: TRBD1 (6 bases). Trimming pared 1 base from V and 2 bases from J, leaving 12 bases between. CDR3 length: 15 amino acids. The V gene's germline CDR1 is LNHNV and CDR2 YYDKDF (reference sequence).

This clone was counted once. V usage is TRBV5-5 and J usage is TRBJ2-3; 9 bases match TRBD1. Germline V gene sequence: CDR1 SGHKS, CDR2 YYEKEE (reference sequence). V trimming: 1 base; J trimming: 5 bases; junction bases outside the gene matches: 14. The CDR3 consists of 18 residues. The CDR3 loop reads CASSLILSLQGAGDTQYF. The CDR3 coding sequence is TGTGCCAGCAGCTTGATTTTGAGCTTACAGGGGGCAGGAGATACGCAGTATTTT.

The V gene is TRBV5-1, the J gene TRBJ2-1, with D possibly matching TRBD2 (6 bases). Germline lookup yields CDR1 SGHRS and CDR2 YFSETQ. The CDR3 covers 14 residues. The germline V and J ends were trimmed by 6 bases and 8 bases, with 18 bases remaining between them. CDR3 bases: TGCGCCAGCACGTCTGGGGACTTCGGGTATGAGCAGTTCTTC. Its protein product is CASTSGDFGYEQFF.

This clone was detected once. The chain is built from TRBV14 and TRBJ2-7; D is perhaps TRBD1 (5 bases). Trimming took 2 bases from V and 1 from J, leaving 15 bases between them. CDR1 is SGHDN and CDR2 is FVKESK in the germline V gene. The CDR3 contains 16 residues. For the CDR3, the DNA is TGTGCCAGCAGCCAACGATTGGGCACAGGATCCTACGAGCAGTACTTC. Amino acid sequence: CASSQRLGTGSYEQYF.

In DNA form, the CDR3 reads TGTGCCAGCAGTGAATGGCGGCAGGGCGACACTGAAGCTTTCTTT. This sequence encodes CASSEWRQGDTEAFF. J is TRBJ1-1 and V is TRBV6-1; possible D gene TRBD1, 5 bases. This CDR3 is built from 15 residues. V lost 2 bases to trimming and J lost 3 bases, with 13 bases between them. Looked up from germline, CDR1 is MNHNS and CDR2 is SASEGT.

The V and J genes are TRBV19 and TRBJ2-7, with 13 positions matching TRBD2. Germline loops: CDR1 LNHDA, CDR2 SQIVND (reference sequence). The CDR3 has 16 amino acids. J gave up 3 bases and V 5 bases, and 7 bases lay outside the gene matches. CDR3: CASSFGLAGAVYEQYF. Here the CDR3 DNA reads TGTGCCAGTAGTTTTGGACTAGCGGGGGCGGTCTACGAGCAGTACTTC.